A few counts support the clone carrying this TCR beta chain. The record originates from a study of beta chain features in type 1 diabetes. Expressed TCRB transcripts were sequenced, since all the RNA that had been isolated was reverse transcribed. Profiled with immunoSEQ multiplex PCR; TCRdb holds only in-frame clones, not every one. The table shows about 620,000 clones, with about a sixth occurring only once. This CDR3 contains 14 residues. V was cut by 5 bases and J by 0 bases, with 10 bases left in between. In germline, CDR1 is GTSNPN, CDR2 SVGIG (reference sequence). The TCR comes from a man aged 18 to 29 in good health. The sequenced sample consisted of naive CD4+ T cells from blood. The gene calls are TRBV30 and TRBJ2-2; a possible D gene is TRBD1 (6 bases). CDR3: CAWRRGSNTGELFF. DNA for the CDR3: TGTGCCTGGCGTAGGGGGTCGAACACCGGGGAGCTGTTTTTT.